The 19 T cell receptor beta chains reported below all come from one sample, sequenced in a study of cytomegalovirus exposure and HLA in healthy donors. The PCR ran on 60 Vbeta and 13 Jbeta primers. Sequencing was performed with immunoSEQ multiplex PCR; in TCRdb, only in-frame clones are kept and a portion is missing. The sample records under 250,000 clones, less than 85% being singletons. Sequencing input: PBMCs. These receptors were collected from a man younger than 35 in good health and CMV-seronegative.

This clone showed up just once. The chain couples TRBV25-1 to TRBJ2-3, with 10 bases lining up with TRBD1. Germline V lookup: CDR1 MGHDK, CDR2 SYGVNS. The length of the CDR3 is 14 residues. With V trimmed by 6 bases and J by 3 bases, 3 bases remained unmatched. This CDR3 reads CASSPDRGTDTQYF. As DNA, the CDR3 is TGTGCCAGCAGCCCGGACAGGGGGACAGATACGCAGTATTTT.

This sequence joins TRBV19 and TRBJ1-2; TRBD1 agrees at 7 bases. CDR1 is LNHDA, CDR2 SQIVND, per germline (reference sequence). CDR3 length: 14 amino acids. The V gene end was trimmed by 5 bases and the J gene end by 8 bases; junction bases not matched to a gene: 11. The CDR3 DNA reads as TGTGCCAGTAGTTCAACCCGACAGGGTGGCGGCTACACCTTC. This sequence encodes CASSSTRQGGGYTF.

The V gene is TRBV28, the J gene TRBJ2-5, with 7 bases fitting TRBD1. The DNA matches TRBJ2-7 better at its end, which makes the J call doubtful. The CDR3 has 14 amino acids. The germline CDR1 and CDR2 sequences are MDHEN and SYDVKM. CDR3 nucleotides: TGTGCCAGCAGCGTACAGGGGAACTCCTACGAGCAGTACTTC. Translating it yields CASSVQGNSYEQYF.

The V gene is TRBV4-1, the J gene TRBJ2-7; D is unclear. The V end lost 3 bases, the J end lost 3 bases, and 9 bases lay between the germline ends. Germline assignment: CDR1 MGHRA and CDR2 YSYEKL. The CDR3 totals 13 residues. The CDR3 sequence is CASSQLQDYEQYF. The CDR3 DNA is TGCGCCAGCAGCCAGCTCCAGGACTACGAGCAGTACTTC.

The table lists this clone with a few counts. V gene TRBV9 combines with J gene TRBJ2-5; 8 bases match TRBD2. The trim removed 4 bases at V and 5 bases at J, leaving 10 bases unmatched. Germline V gene data show CDR1 as SGDLS and CDR2 as YYNGEE. CDR3 length: 15 residues. CDR3 loop: CASSPLSRGGETQYF. The CDR3 DNA reads as TGTGCCAGCAGCCCCCTCAGTCGGGGGGGGGAGACCCAGTACTTC. Drawing the rest from reference TRBV9 and TRBJ2-5, the complete variable domain is DSGVTQTPKHLITATGQRVTLRCSPRSGDLSVYWYQQSLDQGLQFLIQYYNGEERAKGNILERFSAQQFPDLHSELNLSSLELGDSALYFCASSPLSRGGETQYFGPGTRLLVL.

The chain combines TRBV30 with TRBJ1-2; 9 bases agree with TRBD1. CDR3 length equals 16 residues. Germline CDR1 and CDR2: GTSNPN and SVGIG (reference sequence). V was pared by 1 base and J by 0 bases, with 6 bases of the junction left unmatched. The CDR3, as DNA: TGTGCCTGGAGTGACGGGACAGGGCCTACTAACTATGGCTACACCTTC. Translated, it gives CAWSDGTGPTNYGYTF. Drawing the rest from reference TRBV30 and TRBJ1-2, the complete variable domain is SQTIHQWPATLVQPVGSPLSLECTVEGTSNPNLYWYRQAAGRGLQLLFYSVGIGQISSEVPQNLSASRPQDRQFILSSKKLLLSDSGFYLCAWSDGTGPTNYGYTFGSGTRLTVV.

This clone was seen a few times. J is TRBJ2-2 and V is TRBV9; 14 bases agree with TRBD2. V trimming: 4 bases; J trimming: 5 bases; junction bases outside the gene matches: 10. In germline, CDR1 is SGDLS, CDR2 YYNGEE. This CDR3 comprises 18 residues. The CDR3 sequence is CASSLSGTSGSGTGELFF. DNA of the CDR3: TGTGCCAGCAGCCTCTCCGGGACTAGCGGGAGTGGTACCGGGGAGCTGTTTTTT.

The CDR3 sequence is CASSFDRTNTEAFF. The CDR3 bases are TGTGCCAGCAGTTTTGACAGGACCAACACTGAAGCTTTCTTT. The chain uses TRBV6-5 and TRBJ1-1, with D possibly TRBD1 on 6 matching bases. V lost 4 bases and J lost 2, with 11 bases in between. Germline values: CDR1 MNHEY, CDR2 SVGAGI. This CDR3 comprises 14 residues.

The rearrangement uses TRBV6-1 and TRBJ1-1; D perhaps matches TRBD1 (5 bases). Germline loops: CDR1 MNHNS, CDR2 SASEGT. The CDR3 covers 11 residues. V gave up 8 bases and J gave up 5 bases, with 9 bases separating them. As DNA, the CDR3 is TGTGCCAGCGGGAGGGGAACTGAAGCTTTCTTT. Translating gives CASGRGTEAFF.

Only one count was recorded for this clone. V and J are TRBV30 and TRBJ1-1; a possible D gene is TRBD1 (6 bases). This CDR3 spans 14 amino acids. Germline CDR1 GTSNPN, CDR2 SVGIG (reference sequence). The V gene lost 4 bases and the J gene lost 1 base, with 13 bases spanning the gap. CDR3 amino acids: CAWIMRGGNTEAFF. The DNA of the CDR3 is TGTGCCTGGATAATGAGGGGGGGGAACACTGAAGCTTTCTTT.

The gene calls are TRBV19 and TRBJ2-5; TRBD1 is a possible D gene (7 bases). Germline V gene sequence: CDR1 LNHDA, CDR2 SQIVND (reference sequence). CDR3 length: 14 amino acids. Trimming shortened V by 5 bases and J by 5 bases, and 15 bases separated the two germline ends. The CDR3 region is CASSGRGVGETQYF. CDR3 in DNA: TGTGCCAGTAGTGGCAGGGGGGTCGGGGAGACCCAGTACTTC.

V gene TRBV28 combines with J gene TRBJ2-5, with 8 bases that match TRBD2. Germline lookup yields CDR1 MDHEN and CDR2 SYDVKM. The CDR3 sequence is 16 residues long. Losses at the gene ends were 5 bases for V and 2 bases for J; bases not matched to a gene: 10. CDR3 nucleotide sequence: TGTGCCAGCAGTCCCGGGGGGGCGCAGGGGCAAGAGACCCAGTACTTC. Translation: CASSPGGAQGQETQYF.

The chain recombines TRBV19 with TRBJ2-7, with 8 nucleotides matching TRBD1. Germline CDR1 reads LNHDA; CDR2 reads SQIVND (reference sequence). Unmatched junction bases numbered 9, after V lost 6 bases and J lost 2 bases. This CDR3 has 15 amino acids. CDR3 in DNA: TGTGCCAGTAGGGACCCGGGACAGGTAACCTACGAGCAGTACTTC. This codes for CASRDPGQVTYEQYF.

The DNA of the CDR3 is TGTGCCAGCAGCGACCAGCGGAGTCGGGCCTACGAGCAGTACTTC. This codes for CASSDQRSRAYEQYF. V usage is TRBV7-9 and J usage is TRBJ2-7, with a tentative D call TRBD2 (5 bases). The germline gives CDR1 SEHNR, CDR2 FQNEAQ (reference sequence). The CDR3 has 15 amino acids. The germline V and J ends were trimmed by 5 bases and 2 bases, with 16 bases remaining between them.

V usage is TRBV11-1 and J usage is TRBJ2-6, with unresolved D. The CDR3 covers 14 residues. Germline loops: CDR1 SGHAT, CDR2 FQDESV (reference sequence). The V gene lost 5 bases and the J gene lost 4 bases, with 9 bases spanning the gap. The CDR3 nucleotides read TGTGCCAGCAGCGGTGCGATCGGGGCCAACGTCCTGACTTTC. Its protein is CASSGAIGANVLTF.

The CDR3: CSVLGLGAGKETQYF. The CDR3 coding sequence is TGCAGCGTCCTTGGACTGGGTGCCGGCAAAGAGACCCAGTACTTC. The V gene is TRBV29-1, the J gene TRBJ2-5; D may be TRBD2 (5 bases). Trimming stripped 6 bases from V and 3 bases from J, with 20 bases between. The germline V gene has CDR1 SQVTM and CDR2 ANQGSEA. The CDR3 length is 15 residues.

V is TRBV6-5 and J is TRBJ1-4; D call uncertain. Germline values: CDR1 MNHEY, CDR2 SVGAGI. V lost 3 bases and J 7 bases, leaving 12 bases between the germline ends. The CDR3 is 14 amino acids. CDR3 in amino acids: CASSYDLDSEKLFF. CDR3 coding DNA: TGTGCCAGCAGTTATGACCTAGATAGTGAAAAACTGTTTTTT.

The V gene is TRBV28, the J gene TRBJ1-5; D is unresolved. Germline V CDR1 and CDR2: MDHEN, SYDVKM. V was trimmed by 5 bases and J by 6 bases, leaving 11 bases between them. The CDR3 loop spans 13 amino acids. CDR3 in amino acids: CASSPDILQPQHF. In DNA, the CDR3 is TGTGCCAGCAGTCCCGACATTCTTCAGCCCCAGCATTTT.

This chain joins TRBV7-2 and TRBJ2-2; 12 bases are shared with TRBD1. The CDR3 is 16 residues long. V trimming: 4 bases; J trimming: 4 bases; junction bases outside the gene matches: 4. Germline loops: CDR1 SGHTA, CDR2 FQGNSA. CDR3 residues: CASSSGTGGLTGELFF. The CDR3 DNA sequence: TGTGCCAGCAGCTCGGGGACAGGGGGCCTCACCGGGGAGCTGTTTTTT.